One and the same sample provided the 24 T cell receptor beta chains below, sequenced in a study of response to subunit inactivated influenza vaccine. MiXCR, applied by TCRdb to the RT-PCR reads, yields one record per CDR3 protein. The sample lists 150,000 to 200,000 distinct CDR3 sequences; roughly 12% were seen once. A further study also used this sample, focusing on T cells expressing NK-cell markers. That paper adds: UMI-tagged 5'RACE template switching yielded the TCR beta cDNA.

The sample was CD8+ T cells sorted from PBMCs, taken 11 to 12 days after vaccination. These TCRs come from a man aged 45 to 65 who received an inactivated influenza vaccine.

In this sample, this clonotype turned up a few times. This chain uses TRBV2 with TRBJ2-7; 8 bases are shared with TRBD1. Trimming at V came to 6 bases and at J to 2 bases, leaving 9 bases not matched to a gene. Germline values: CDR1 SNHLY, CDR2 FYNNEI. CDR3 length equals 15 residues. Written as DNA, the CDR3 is TGTGCCAGCAGACCCGGACAGGGACCCACCTACGAGCAGTACTTC. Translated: CASRPGQGPTYEQYF.

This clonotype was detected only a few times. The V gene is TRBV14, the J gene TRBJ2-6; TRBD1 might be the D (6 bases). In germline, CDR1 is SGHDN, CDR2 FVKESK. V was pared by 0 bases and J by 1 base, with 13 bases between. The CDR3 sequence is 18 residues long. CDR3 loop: CASSQEYRVSSGANVLTF. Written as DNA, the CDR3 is TGTGCCAGCAGCCAAGAGTACAGGGTTTCTTCTGGGGCCAACGTCCTGACTTTC. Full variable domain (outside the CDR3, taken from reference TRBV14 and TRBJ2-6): EAGVTQFPSHSVIEKGQTVTLRCDPISGHDNLYWYRRVMGKEIKFLLHFVKESKQDESGMPNNRFLAERTGGTYSTLKVQPAELEDSGVYFCASSQEYRVSSGANVLTFGAGSRLTVL.

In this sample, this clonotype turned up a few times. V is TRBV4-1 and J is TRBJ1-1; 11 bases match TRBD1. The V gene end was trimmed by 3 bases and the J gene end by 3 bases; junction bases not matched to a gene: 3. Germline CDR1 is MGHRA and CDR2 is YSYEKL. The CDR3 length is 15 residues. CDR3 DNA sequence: TGCGCCAGCAGCCAGGGACAGGGGGGAGACACTGAAGCTTTCTTT. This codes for CASSQGQGGDTEAFF.

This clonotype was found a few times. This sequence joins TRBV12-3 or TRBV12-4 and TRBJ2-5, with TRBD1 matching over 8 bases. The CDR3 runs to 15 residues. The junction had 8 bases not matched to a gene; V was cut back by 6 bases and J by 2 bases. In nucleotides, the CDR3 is TGTGCCAGCAGCACCGACGACAGGGGTCAAGAGACCCAGTACTTC. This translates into CASSTDDRGQETQYF.

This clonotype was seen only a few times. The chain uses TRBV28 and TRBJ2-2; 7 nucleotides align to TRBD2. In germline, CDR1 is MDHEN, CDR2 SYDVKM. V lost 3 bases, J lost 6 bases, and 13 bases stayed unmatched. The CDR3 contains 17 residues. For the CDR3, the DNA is TGTGCCAGCAGTTTCGCCGAGTGGCTAGCGGAGGCCGGGGAGCTGTTTTTT. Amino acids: CASSFAEWLAEAGELFF.

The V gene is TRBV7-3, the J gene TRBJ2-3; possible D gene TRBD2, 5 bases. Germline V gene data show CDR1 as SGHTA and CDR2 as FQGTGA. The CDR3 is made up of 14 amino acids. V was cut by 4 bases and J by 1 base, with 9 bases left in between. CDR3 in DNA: TGTGCCAGCAGCTCTGCCGGGGGCACAGATACGCAGTATTTT. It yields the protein CASSSAGGTDTQYF.

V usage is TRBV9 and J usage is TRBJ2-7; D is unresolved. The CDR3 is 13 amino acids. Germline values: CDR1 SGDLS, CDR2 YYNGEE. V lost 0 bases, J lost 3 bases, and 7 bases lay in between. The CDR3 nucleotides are TGTGCCAGCAGCGTAGGGCAGGACTACGAGCAGTACTTC. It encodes CASSVGQDYEQYF.

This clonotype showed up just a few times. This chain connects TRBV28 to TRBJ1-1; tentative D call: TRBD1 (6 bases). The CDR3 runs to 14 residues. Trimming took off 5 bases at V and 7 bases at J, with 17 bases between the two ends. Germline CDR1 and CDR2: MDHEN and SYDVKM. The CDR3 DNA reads TGTGCCAGCAGTCCGACAGCAGGGGTTATTGAAGCTTTCTTT. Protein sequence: CASSPTAGVIEAFF.

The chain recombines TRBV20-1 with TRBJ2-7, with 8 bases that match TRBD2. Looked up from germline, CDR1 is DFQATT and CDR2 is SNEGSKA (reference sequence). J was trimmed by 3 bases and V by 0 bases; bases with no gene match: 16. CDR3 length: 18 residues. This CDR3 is CSARDHLGLARGFYEQYF. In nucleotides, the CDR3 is TGCAGTGCTAGAGATCACCTTGGACTAGCTCGAGGCTTCTACGAGCAGTACTTC.

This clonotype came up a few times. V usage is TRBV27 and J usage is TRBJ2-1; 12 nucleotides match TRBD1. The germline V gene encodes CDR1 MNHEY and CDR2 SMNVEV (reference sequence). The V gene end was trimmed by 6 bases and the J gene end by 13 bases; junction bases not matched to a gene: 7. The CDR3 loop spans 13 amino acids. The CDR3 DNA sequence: TGTGCCAGCAGCCAATTGGGACAGGGGGCTCAGTTCTTC. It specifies CASSQLGQGAQFF.

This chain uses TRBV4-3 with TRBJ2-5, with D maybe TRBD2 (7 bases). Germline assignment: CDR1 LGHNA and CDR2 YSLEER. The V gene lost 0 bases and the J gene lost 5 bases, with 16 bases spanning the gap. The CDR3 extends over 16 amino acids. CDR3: CASSQDHRGASETQYF. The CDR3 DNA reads TGCGCCAGCAGCCAAGATCACCGGGGGGCCTCGGAGACCCAGTACTTC.

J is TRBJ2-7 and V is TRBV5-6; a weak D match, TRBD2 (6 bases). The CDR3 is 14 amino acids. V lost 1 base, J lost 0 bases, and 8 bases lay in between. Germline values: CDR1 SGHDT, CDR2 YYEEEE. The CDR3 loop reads CASSLFGSSYEQYF. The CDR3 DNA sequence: TGTGCCAGCAGCTTGTTCGGGAGCTCCTACGAGCAGTACTTC.

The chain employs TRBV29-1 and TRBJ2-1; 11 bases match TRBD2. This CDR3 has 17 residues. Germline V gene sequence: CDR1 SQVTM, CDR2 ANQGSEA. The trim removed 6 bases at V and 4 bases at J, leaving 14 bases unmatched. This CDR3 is CSVAPIAGGSRYNEQFF. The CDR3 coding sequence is TGCAGCGTCGCCCCTATAGCGGGAGGGTCGAGATACAATGAGCAGTTCTTC.

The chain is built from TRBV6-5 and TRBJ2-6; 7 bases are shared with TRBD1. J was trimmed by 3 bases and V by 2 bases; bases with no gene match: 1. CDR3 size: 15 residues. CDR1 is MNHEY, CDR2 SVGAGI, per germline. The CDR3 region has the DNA TGTGCCAGCAGTTACCAGGGGGTTGGGGCCAACGTCCTGACTTTC. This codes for CASSYQGVGANVLTF.

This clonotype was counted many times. The CDR3 DNA follows: TGTGCCACCAGCCCCGTGGTAGCGGAGAGCTCCTACAATGAGCAGTTCTTC. This gives the protein CATSPVVAESSYNEQFF. J is TRBJ2-1 and V is TRBV15; D possibly corresponds to TRBD2 (6 bases). Looked up from germline, CDR1 is LNHNV and CDR2 is YYDKDF (reference sequence). The V gene lost 5 bases and the J gene lost 0 bases, with 17 bases spanning the gap. CDR3 size: 17 residues.

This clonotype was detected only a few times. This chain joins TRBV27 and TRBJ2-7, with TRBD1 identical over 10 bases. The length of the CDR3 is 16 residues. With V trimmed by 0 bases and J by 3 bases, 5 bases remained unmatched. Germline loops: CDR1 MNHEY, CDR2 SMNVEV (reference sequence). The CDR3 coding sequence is TGTGCCAGCAGTTTATCGACAGGGACAGGGGTCTACGAGCAGTACTTC. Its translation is CASSLSTGTGVYEQYF.

The chain's CDR3 is CASSYQDGITDTQYF. The CDR3 DNA reads TGTGCCAGCAGTTACCAAGACGGAATCACAGATACGCAGTATTTT. This chain links TRBV6-5 with TRBJ2-3, with unresolved D. Looked up from germline, CDR1 is MNHEY and CDR2 is SVGAGI. The CDR3 runs to 15 residues. The V end was cut by 2 bases, the J end by 2 bases, with 11 bases between.

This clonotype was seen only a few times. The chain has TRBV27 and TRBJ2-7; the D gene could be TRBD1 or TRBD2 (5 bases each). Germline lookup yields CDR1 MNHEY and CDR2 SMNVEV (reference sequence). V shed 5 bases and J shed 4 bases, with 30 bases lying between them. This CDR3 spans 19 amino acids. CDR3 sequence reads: CASSTHGTLKRGVGYEQYF. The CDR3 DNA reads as TGTGCCAGCAGTACTCACGGGACCCTGAAACGAGGGGTGGGTTACGAGCAGTACTTC.

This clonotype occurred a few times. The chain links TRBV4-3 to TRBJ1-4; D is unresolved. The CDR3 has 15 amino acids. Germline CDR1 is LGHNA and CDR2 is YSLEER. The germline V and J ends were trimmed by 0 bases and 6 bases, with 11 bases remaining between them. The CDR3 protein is CASSQDLYSYEKLFF. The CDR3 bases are TGCGCCAGCAGCCAAGATTTGTACAGCTATGAAAAACTGTTTTTT.

The CDR3 region has the DNA TGCGCCAGCAGGGGTGGTCCGGAACTGTTTTTT. Translated, it gives CASRGGPELFF. The chain employs TRBV4-3 and TRBJ1-4; no reliable D call. The CDR3 contains 11 residues. Per germline, CDR1 LGHNA and CDR2 YSLEER. Trimming took off 6 bases at V and 12 bases at J, with 11 bases between the two ends.

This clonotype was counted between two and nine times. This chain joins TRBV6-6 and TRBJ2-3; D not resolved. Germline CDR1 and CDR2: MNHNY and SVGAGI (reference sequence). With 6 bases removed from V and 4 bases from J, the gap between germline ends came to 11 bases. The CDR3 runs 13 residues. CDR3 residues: CASSGSRADTQYF. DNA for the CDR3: TGTGCCAGCAGCGGATCTAGAGCAGATACGCAGTATTTT.

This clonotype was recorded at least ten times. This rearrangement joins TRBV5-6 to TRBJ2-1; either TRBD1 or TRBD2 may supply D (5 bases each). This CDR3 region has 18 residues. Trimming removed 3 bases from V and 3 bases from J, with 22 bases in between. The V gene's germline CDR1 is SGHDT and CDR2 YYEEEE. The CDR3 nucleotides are TGTGCCAGCAGCTGGGGGTCGCGGAAGAACTATGACTACAATGAGCAGTTCTTC. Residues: CASSWGSRKNYDYNEQFF.

CDR3 amino acids: CASSFPLPGGLTGELFF. CDR3 nucleotides: TGTGCCAGCAGTTTCCCTCTTCCGGGAGGTTTAACCGGGGAGCTGTTTTTT. J is TRBJ2-2 and V is TRBV28; 7 nucleotides line up with TRBD2. J gave up 5 bases and V 3 bases, and 12 bases lay outside the gene matches. CDR1 and CDR2 (germline): MDHEN, SYDVKM. CDR3 length: 17 residues.

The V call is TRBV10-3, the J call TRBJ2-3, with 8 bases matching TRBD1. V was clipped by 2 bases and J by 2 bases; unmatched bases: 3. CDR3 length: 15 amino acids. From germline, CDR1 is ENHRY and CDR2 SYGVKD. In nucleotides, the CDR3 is TGTGCCATCAGTGAGGTGGACAGGGCCACAGATACGCAGTATTTT. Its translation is CAISEVDRATDTQYF.